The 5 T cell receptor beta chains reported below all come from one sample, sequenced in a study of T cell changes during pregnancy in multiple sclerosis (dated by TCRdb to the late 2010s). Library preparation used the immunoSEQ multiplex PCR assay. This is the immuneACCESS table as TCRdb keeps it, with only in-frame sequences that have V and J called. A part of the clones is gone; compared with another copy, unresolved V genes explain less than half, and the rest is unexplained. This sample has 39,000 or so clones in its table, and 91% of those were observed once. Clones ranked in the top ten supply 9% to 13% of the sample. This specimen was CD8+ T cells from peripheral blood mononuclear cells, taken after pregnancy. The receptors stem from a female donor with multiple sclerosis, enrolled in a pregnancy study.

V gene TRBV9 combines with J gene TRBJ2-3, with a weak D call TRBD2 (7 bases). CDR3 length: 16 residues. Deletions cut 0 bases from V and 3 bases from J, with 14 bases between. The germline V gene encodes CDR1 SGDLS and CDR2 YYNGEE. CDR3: CASSVVAGRGTDTQYF. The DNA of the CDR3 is TGTGCCAGCAGCGTAGTGGCAGGGAGGGGGACAGATACGCAGTATTTT.

The CDR3 region is CASSPGTGNQPQHF. CDR3 in DNA: TGTGCCAGCAGTCCAGGGACAGGCAATCAGCCCCAGCATTTT. The chain carries TRBV2 and TRBJ1-5, with 7 bases that match TRBD1. Per germline, CDR1 SNHLY and CDR2 FYNNEI. This CDR3 is 14 amino acids long. V was clipped by 5 bases and J by 2 bases; unmatched bases: 3.

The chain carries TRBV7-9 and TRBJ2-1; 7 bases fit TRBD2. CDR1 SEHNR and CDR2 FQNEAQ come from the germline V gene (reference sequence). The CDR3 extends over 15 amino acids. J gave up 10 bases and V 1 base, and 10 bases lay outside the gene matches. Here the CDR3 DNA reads TGTGCCAGCAGCTTAGGAACGAGGCCGCGGGGGGAGCAGTTCTTC. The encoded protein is CASSLGTRPRGEQFF.

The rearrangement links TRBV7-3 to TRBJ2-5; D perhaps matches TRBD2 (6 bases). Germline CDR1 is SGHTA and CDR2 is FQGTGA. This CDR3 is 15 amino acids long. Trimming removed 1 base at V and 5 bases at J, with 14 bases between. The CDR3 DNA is TGTGCCAGCAGCTTAAAGGCAGGGAGGCTGGAGACCCAGTACTTC. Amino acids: CASSLKAGRLETQYF.

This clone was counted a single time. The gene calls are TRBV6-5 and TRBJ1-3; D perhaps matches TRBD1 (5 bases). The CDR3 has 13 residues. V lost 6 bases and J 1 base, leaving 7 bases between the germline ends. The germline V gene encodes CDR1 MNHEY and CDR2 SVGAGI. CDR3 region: CASRQGSGNTIYF. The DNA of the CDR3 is TGTGCCAGCAGGCAGGGATCTGGAAACACCATATATTTT.